Sequencing of this T cell receptor (beta chain) was carried out in a study of beta chain features in type 1 diabetes. Broader study findings: TCRB CDR3s from Type 1 diabetes patients were moderately but significantly shorter in all four CD4+ subsets. Among patients, naive, central memory and Treg TCRB repertoires appeared more similar than among healthy donors. Lower insertion and higher deletion counts appeared at VDJ junctions in type 1 diabetes patients. Cells with high TCR expression could be over-represented when cDNA is sequenced.

There are a few counts of this clone. The antigen is unknown. Sequencing targeted expressed TCRB transcripts, as all isolated RNA had been reverse transcribed. Measured with immunoSEQ multiplex PCR; TCRdb has only the in-frame clones, and not every one. The sample shows more than 25,000 clones, 49% of them seen only once. The V and J ends lost 3 bases and 5 bases respectively, with 10 bases between them. The CDR3 sequence is 13 residues long. Germline V CDR1 and CDR2: SNHLY, FYNNEI. The specimen sequenced was stem cell memory CD4+ T cells from blood. The TCR comes from a man aged 25-45 years with type 1 diabetes. V and J are TRBV2 and TRBJ2-5; D is possibly TRBD1 (5 bases). CDR3 protein: CASSEDNGETQYF. In nucleotides, the CDR3 is TGTGCCAGCAGTGAGGACAACGGGGAGACCCAGTACTTC.